This T cell receptor (beta chain) was retrieved from a study of Graves' ophthalmopathy and Graves' hyperthyroidism. Study-level points and caveats: A majority of expanded thyroid clonotypes exceeding 0.001 frequency were likewise present in blood.

The CDR3 has 15 amino acids. The germline V gene has CDR1 LNHDA and CDR2 SQIVND (reference sequence). V gave up 7 bases and J gave up 0 bases, with 15 bases separating them. This clonotype was seen only a few times. Its antigen is unknown. Amplification of TCR beta CDR3 regions used RNA transcripts. First-round RT-PCR with HTBI primers preceded a second-round multiplex PCR. MiXCR, run by TCRdb on the multiplex PCR reads, gives a single entry per CDR3 protein. The sample holds about 210,000 distinct CDR3 sequences, just under 30% seen once. The sequenced sample consisted of peripheral blood. The sequence was collected from a man aged 50 to 59 with Graves' ophthalmopathy. The V gene is TRBV19, the J gene TRBJ1-1; D is uncertain. The CDR3 DNA follows: TGTGCCAGTATGAGCACGGACTACTTGAACACTGAAGCTTTCTTT. This gives the protein CASMSTDYLNTEAFF.